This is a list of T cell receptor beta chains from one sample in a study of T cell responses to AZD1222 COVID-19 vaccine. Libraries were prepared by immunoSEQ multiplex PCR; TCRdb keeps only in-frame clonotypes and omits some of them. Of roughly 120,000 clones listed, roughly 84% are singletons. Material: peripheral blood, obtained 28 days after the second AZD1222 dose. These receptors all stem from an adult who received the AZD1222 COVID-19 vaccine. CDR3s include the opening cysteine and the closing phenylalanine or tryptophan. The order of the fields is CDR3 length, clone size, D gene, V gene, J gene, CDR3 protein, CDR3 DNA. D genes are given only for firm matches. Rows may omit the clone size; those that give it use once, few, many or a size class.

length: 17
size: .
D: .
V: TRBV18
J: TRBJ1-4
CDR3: CASSLMRDTFRNEKLFF
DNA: TGTGCCAGCTCACTTATGCGGGACACATTTAGAAATGAAAAACTGTTTTTT

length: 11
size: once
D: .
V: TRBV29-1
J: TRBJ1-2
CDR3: CSLLTNYGYTF
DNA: TGCAGCCTTCTCACTAACTATGGCTACACCTTC

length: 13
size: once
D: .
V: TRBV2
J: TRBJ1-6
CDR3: CASRGRGNSPLHF
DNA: TGTGCCAGCCGGGGGCGCGGTAATTCACCCCTCCACTTT

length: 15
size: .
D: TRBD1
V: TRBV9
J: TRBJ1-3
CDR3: CASSETGTGGNTIYF
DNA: TGTGCCAGCAGCGAGACCGGGACAGGGGGAAACACCATATATTTT

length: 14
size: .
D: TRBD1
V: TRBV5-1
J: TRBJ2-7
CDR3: CASSDRTGGREQYF
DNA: TGCGCCAGCAGCGATAGGACAGGGGGCCGCGAGCAGTACTTC

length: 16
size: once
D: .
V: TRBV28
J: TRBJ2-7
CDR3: CASSLSGGRGLYEQYF
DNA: TGTGCCAGCAGTTTATCCGGGGGGAGGGGGCTTTACGAGCAGTACTTC

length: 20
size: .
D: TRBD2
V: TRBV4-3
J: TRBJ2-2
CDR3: CASSQVVSSGGAGDTGELFF
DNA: TGCGCCAGCAGCCAAGTCGTATCCAGCGGGGGGGCCGGGGACACCGGGGAGCTGTTTTTT

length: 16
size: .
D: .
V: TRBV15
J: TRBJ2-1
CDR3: CATSGLRTEVYNEQFF
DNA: TGTGCCACCAGCGGACTTCGGACAGAGGTCTACAATGAGCAGTTCTTC

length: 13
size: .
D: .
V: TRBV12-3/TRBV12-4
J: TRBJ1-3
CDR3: CGSGPGAGNTIYF
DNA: TGTGGGTCTGGACCTGGTGCTGGAAACACCATATATTTT

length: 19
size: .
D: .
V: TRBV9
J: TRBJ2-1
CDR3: CASSGGGNQGGTSYNEQFF
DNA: TGTGCCAGCAGCGGAGGGGGGAACCAGGGCGGTACCTCCTACAATGAGCAGTTCTTC

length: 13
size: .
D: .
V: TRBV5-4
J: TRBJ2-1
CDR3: CASSLSKFDEQFF
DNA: TGTGCCAGCAGCTTGAGCAAGTTCGATGAGCAGTTCTTC

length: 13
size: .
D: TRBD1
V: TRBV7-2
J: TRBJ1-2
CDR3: CASSFNTGVGYTF
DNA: TGTGCCAGCAGCTTTAATACAGGGGTAGGCTACACCTTC

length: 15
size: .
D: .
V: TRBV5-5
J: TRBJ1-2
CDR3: CASSFSGRVNYGYTF
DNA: TGTGCCAGCAGCTTCTCGGGCAGGGTAAACTATGGCTACACCTTC

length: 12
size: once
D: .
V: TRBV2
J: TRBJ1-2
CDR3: CASSRPGQGYTF
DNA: TGTGCCAGCAGTCGACCGGGACAAGGCTACACCTTC

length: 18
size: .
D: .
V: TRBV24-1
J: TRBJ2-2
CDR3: CATSDSPWELEGTGELFF
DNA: TGTGCCACCAGTGATTCCCCATGGGAGCTGGAGGGCACCGGGGAGCTGTTTTTT

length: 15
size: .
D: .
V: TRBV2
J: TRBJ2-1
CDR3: CASRRSALSYNEQFF
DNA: TGTGCCAGCAGGCGTTCGGCGTTGTCCTACAATGAGCAGTTCTTC